This TCR beta chain was obtained from a study of identical twins. Each CDR3 protein is one row after TCRdb ran MiXCR on the 5' RACE reads. This sample has some 570,000 distinct CDR3 sequences, with approximately 20% found just once. Germline-derived CDR1 and CDR2 are LGHDT and YNNKEL (reference sequence). The ends were cut back, 4 bases at V and 0 bases at J, with 10 bases in the middle. The CDR3 is 15 residues long. Study-wide results and caveats: Its conclusions, products of cross-sectional statistical analysis, did not come from following the same donors.

As for this clonotype: The antigen remains undetermined.

This same sample was also part of a study on yellow fever vaccine responses in identical twins.

The rearrangement joins TRBV3-1 to TRBJ1-3; D unresolved. The receptor's source is a woman in her late teens or twenties in good health. Sequencing was carried out using CD4+ T cells sorted from blood. In DNA, the CDR3 is TGTGCCAGCAGCCCTACGGACGGCTCTGGAAACACCATATATTTT. Encoded protein: CASSPTDGSGNTIYF.